Listed below are T cell receptor beta chains from one sample, sequenced in a study of T cell responses to AZD1222 COVID-19 vaccine. Repertoires were generated with immunoSEQ multiplex PCR, while TCRdb's copy carries only in-frame clones and drops some. The sample holds tens of thousands of clones; 92% are singletons and the top ten take roughly 4.7%. Sequencing was performed on peripheral blood, taken 28 days after the second AZD1222 dose. These receptors came from an adult who received the AZD1222 COVID-19 vaccine. The CDR3 runs from the conserved cysteine through the conserved F or W. Each record gives: J gene, D gene, clone size, V gene, CDR3 DNA, CDR3 protein. The D gene is left open where the match is weak. Size values are once, few and many counts, or a class for expanded clones, and some rows have none.

TRBJ1-5	NA	NA	TRBV28	TGTGCCAGCAGTTTAGAACAGGTCAATCAGCCCCAGCATTTT	CASSLEQVNQPQHF
TRBJ2-2	NA	NA	TRBV29-1	TGCAGCGTTGTAAGGGGGGCCTCGAACACCGGGGAGCTGTTTTTT	CSVVRGASNTGELFF
TRBJ1-5	NA	NA	TRBV4-3	TGCGCCAGCAGCCAAGACGGACGAAGCAATCAGCCCCAGCATTTT	CASSQDGRSNQPQHF
TRBJ2-1	TRBD1	NA	TRBV12-5	TGTGCTAGTGGTTTGGACGTAGGGGGACAGGTCAGTGCTGAGCAGTTCTTC	CASGLDVGGQVSAEQFF
TRBJ2-5	TRBD2	NA	TRBV10-3	TGTGCCATCAGTGAGTCGAGGGCTAGCGGGAGTTTCGCAGAGACCCAGTACTTC	CAISESRASGSFAETQYF
TRBJ2-5	NA	NA	TRBV27	TGTGCCAGCAGTCCAGTGAGCTTGTACCAAGAGACCCAGTACTTC	CASSPVSLYQETQYF
TRBJ2-7	NA	NA	TRBV4-1	TGCGCCAGCAGCCAAGAGGTTGCAGGGTGGTACGAGCAGTACTTC	CASSQEVAGWYEQYF
TRBJ2-1	TRBD2	NA	TRBV5-8	TGTGCCAGCAGCTTGGACTCGGGACTAGCGGGAGGCCTTTCCCCGTTCTTC	CASSLDSGLAGGLSPFF
TRBJ2-3	TRBD1	NA	TRBV5-1	TGCGCCAGCAGCTTACAGGGGGAATCGCGCACAGATACGCAGTATTTT	CASSLQGESRTDTQYF
TRBJ1-4	NA	NA	TRBV6-1	TGTGCCAGCAGTGTTCAGGGAAAAGGAGCTTATACACGGGGAAAACTGTTTTTT	CASSVQGKGAYTRGKLFF
TRBJ1-5	TRBD1	once	TRBV19	TGTGCCAGTAGCCCATCACAGGGGAGGCAGCCCCAGCATTTT	CASSPSQGRQPQHF
TRBJ2-2	TRBD2	NA	TRBV30	TGTGCCTGGAGCGACCCGGGACTAGCTTACGGGGGTACCGGGGAGCTGTTTTTT	CAWSDPGLAYGGTGELFF
TRBJ1-2	NA	NA	TRBV27	TGTGCCAGCTCCCCAGGGCCTCGCTATGGCTACACCTTC	CASSPGPRYGYTF
TRBJ2-7	NA	NA	TRBV7-2	TGTGCCAGCAGCTTAGCGACTACCCAGGGGAATAAAGCCTACGAGCAGTACTTC	CASSLATTQGNKAYEQYF
TRBJ1-4	TRBD1	NA	TRBV4-3	TGCGCCAGCAGCCAGGGACAGGGTGGTGAAAAACTGTTTTTT	CASSQGQGGEKLFF
TRBJ1-5	NA	NA	TRBV7-9	TGTGCCAGCAGCCCACCCGGGGAGCAGCCCCAGCATTTT	CASSPPGEQPQHF
TRBJ2-2	NA	NA	TRBV2	TGTGCCAGCAGTGAAGCGCTTGGGCAGGGGAGCACCGGGGAGCTGTTTTTT	CASSEALGQGSTGELFF
TRBJ2-3	NA	NA	TRBV25-1	TGTGCCAGCAGTGAATACGGAAAGGGTGGTACAGATACGCAGTATTTT	CASSEYGKGGTDTQYF
TRBJ1-2	NA	NA	TRBV4-2	TGTGCCAGCAGCCAAGATCCAGGGTATGGCTACACCTTC	CASSQDPGYGYTF
TRBJ2-6	NA	NA	TRBV19	TGTGCCAGTAGTATGAGGGGCTTTGGGGCCAACGTCCTGACTTTC	CASSMRGFGANVLTF
TRBJ1-2	NA	NA	TRBV30	TGTGCCTGGGACAAAATCCGGGGCTATGGCTACACCTTC	CAWDKIRGYGYTF
TRBJ2-5	NA	NA	TRBV5-5	TGTGCCAGCAGCTTGGCCGGGCCGCAAGAGACCCAGTACTTC	CASSLAGPQETQYF
TRBJ1-1	NA	NA	TRBV18	TGTGCCAGCTCACCGGGGGCGTCTACTGAAGCTTTCTTT	CASSPGASTEAFF
TRBJ1-2	NA	NA	TRBV30	TGTGCCTGGATTAGACTAGGGAACTATGGCTACACCTTC	CAWIRLGNYGYTF
TRBJ1-2	NA	once	TRBV12-3/TRBV12-4	TGTGCCAGCAGGGACCCCGGGTACTATGGCTACACCTTC	CASRDPGYYGYTF
TRBJ1-4	TRBD1	NA	TRBV6-6	TGTGCCAGCAGTGGGACAGGCCCAACTAATGAAAAACTGTTTTTT	CASSGTGPTNEKLFF
TRBJ1-5	NA	NA	TRBV7-2	TGTGCCAGCAGCTTATTGGGGGTTTCGGATCAGCCCCAGCATTTT	CASSLLGVSDQPQHF
TRBJ2-7	TRBD1	NA	TRBV15	TGTGCCACCAGCAGATCTAGACAGGGGGATCCCTACGAGCAGTACTTC	CATSRSRQGDPYEQYF
TRBJ2-7	TRBD2	NA	TRBV6-2/TRBV6-3	TGTGCCAGCAGTTACTCCCCCTCTGGCGGGAGCGCCTACGAGCAGTACTTC	CASSYSPSGGSAYEQYF
TRBJ1-5	NA	NA	TRBV5-6	TGTGCCAGCAGCTCGGGGGGAAATCAGCCCCAGCATTTT	CASSSGGNQPQHF
TRBJ1-1	NA	NA	TRBV18	TGTGCCAGCTCACCAAATGCGGACATGAACACTGAAGCTTTCTTT	CASSPNADMNTEAFF
TRBJ1-2	NA	NA	TRBV12-5	TGTGCTAGTGGTTTGTTACTCGGGTTTCGTGGCTACACCTTC	CASGLLLGFRGYTF
TRBJ1-2	TRBD1	once	TRBV5-4	TGTGCCAGCAGCTTTGACAGGGCTCGGGGGGGCTACACCTTC	CASSFDRARGGYTF
TRBJ1-1	TRBD1	NA	TRBV29-1	TGCAGCGCGAATTCACAGGGGGCGGGAACTGAAGCTTTCTTT	CSANSQGAGTEAFF
TRBJ1-2	NA	NA	TRBV14	TGTGCCAGCAGCCAAGAAGGGCGACGCGGGGAGTATGGCTACACCTTC	CASSQEGRRGEYGYTF
TRBJ1-2	NA	NA	TRBV4-1	TGCGCCAGCAGCCAGCATGGTCCCACGGGGAGGGCCTTC	CASSQHGPTGRAF
TRBJ2-7	NA	NA	TRBV30	TGTGCCACTGATGTGGAGCGGGCGGCGTGGGTGTCCTACGAGCAGTACTTC	CATDVERAAWVSYEQYF
TRBJ1-2	TRBD1	NA	TRBV5-1	TGCGCCAGCAGCTTCGTTATCGGACAGGGAAGTTATGGCTACACCTTC	CASSFVIGQGSYGYTF
TRBJ2-5	NA	NA	TRBV28	TGTGCCAGCAGATCGAAGGAGACCCAGTACTTC	CASRSKETQYF
TRBJ1-5	NA	NA	TRBV5-1	TGCGCCAGCAGCTTGGGACAAAGGGATCAGCCCCAGCATTTT	CASSLGQRDQPQHF
TRBJ2-7	NA	NA	TRBV5-6	TGTGCCAGCAGCGGGGGACCTGGGGAGTACGAGCAGTACTTC	CASSGGPGEYEQYF
TRBJ1-3	TRBD1	NA	TRBV2	TGTGCCAGCAGTGAAGAGAGGGGGCCACGAGGAAACACCATATATTTT	CASSEERGPRGNTIYF
TRBJ1-1	NA	NA	TRBV7-8	TGTGCCAGCAGCTTACACGGTAAGGGGGACACTGAAGCTTTCTTT	CASSLHGKGDTEAFF
TRBJ1-2	NA	NA	TRBV24-1	TGTGCCACCAGTCCCTCGAACTATGGCTACACCTTC	CATSPSNYGYTF
TRBJ2-7	TRBD2	NA	TRBV5-1	TGCGCCAGCAGCGGGACTAGCGGGAGAAGGTTCTACGAGCAGTACTTC	CASSGTSGRRFYEQYF
TRBJ1-5	NA	NA	TRBV27	TGTGCCAGCAGTCCAGGGAGGGGGAGGGGCAATCAGCCCCAGCATTTT	CASSPGRGRGNQPQHF